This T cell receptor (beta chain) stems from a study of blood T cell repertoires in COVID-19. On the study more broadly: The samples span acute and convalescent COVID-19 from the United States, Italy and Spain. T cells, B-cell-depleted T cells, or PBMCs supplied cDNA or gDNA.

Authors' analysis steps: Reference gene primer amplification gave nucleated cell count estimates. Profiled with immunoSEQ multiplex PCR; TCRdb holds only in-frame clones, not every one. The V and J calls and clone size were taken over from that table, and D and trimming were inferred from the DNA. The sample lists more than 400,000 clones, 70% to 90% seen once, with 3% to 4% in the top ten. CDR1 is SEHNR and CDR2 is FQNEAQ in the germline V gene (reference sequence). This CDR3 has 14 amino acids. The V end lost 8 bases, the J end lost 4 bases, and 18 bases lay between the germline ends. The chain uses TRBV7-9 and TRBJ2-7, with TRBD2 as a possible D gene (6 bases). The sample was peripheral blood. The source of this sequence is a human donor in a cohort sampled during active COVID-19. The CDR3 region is CASREWGESYEQYF. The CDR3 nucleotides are TGTGCCAGCCGAGAGTGGGGGGAGTCTTACGAGCAGTACTTC.